This T cell receptor (beta chain) was identified during a study of T cell responses to AZD1222 COVID-19 vaccine. Assay: immunoSEQ multiplex PCR; the TCRdb copy retains only in-frame clones and omits some. The profile shows approximately 80,000 clones, roughly 87% of them singletons. CDR3 length: 14 amino acids. Per germline, CDR1 SGHTA and CDR2 FQGNSA. V lost 5 bases and J lost 9, with 14 bases in between. Study outcomes and limitations: After the peak T cell response, and only then, were repertoires sampled. Following two doses of AZD1222, Spike-specific TCR breadth and depth rose.

This clone has only one observation. Antigen: not known. The sample here was peripheral blood, taken on day 0 of MenACWY control vaccination. This clonotype was obtained from an adult in good health. The chain employs TRBV7-2 and TRBJ1-6; D is perhaps TRBD1 (6 bases). CDR3: CASSNGQPTSPLHF. For the CDR3, the DNA is TGTGCCAGCAGCAACGGACAGCCTACTTCACCCCTCCACTTT.